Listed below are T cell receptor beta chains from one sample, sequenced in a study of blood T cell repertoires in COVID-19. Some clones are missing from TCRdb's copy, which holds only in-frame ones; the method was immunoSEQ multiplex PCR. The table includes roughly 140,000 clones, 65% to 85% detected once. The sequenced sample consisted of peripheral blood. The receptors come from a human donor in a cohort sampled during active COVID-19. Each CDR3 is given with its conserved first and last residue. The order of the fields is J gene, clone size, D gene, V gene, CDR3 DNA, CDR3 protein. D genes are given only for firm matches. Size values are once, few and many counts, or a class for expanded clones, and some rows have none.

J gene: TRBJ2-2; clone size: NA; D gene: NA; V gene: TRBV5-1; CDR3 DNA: TGCGCCAGCAGCCAGACACAGGGGAACACCGGGGAGCTGTTTTTT; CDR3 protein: CASSQTQGNTGELFF
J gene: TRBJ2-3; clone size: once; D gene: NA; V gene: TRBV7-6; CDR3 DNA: TGTGCCAGCAGCTTAGATAACAGGGGCACAGATACGCAGTATTTT; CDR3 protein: CASSLDNRGTDTQYF
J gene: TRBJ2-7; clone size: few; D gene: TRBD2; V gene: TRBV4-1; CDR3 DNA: TGCGCCAGCAGGTTGACTAGCGGGGGTACCTACGAGCAGTACTTC; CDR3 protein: CASRLTSGGTYEQYF
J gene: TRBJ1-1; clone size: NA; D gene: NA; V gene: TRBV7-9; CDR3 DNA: TGTGCCAGCAGCTTAGCCCGACAGAACACTGAAGCTTTCTTT; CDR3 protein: CASSLARQNTEAFF
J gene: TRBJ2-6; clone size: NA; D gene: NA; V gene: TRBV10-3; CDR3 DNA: TGTGCCTCGAGGGCGGGACAGAGCGCCTCTGGGGCCAACGTCCTGACTTTC; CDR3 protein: CASRAGQSASGANVLTF
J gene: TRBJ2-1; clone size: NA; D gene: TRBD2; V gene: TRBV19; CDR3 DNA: TGTGCCAGTAGTAAGCGCCCTCGGGGAGGGTCCTACAATGAGCAGTTCTTC; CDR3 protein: CASSKRPRGGSYNEQFF
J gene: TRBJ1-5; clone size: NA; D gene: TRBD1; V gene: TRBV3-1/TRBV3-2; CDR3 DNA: TGTGCCAGCAGCCAGGGCAGGGGGGAAAATCAGCCCCAGCATTTT; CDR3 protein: CASSQGRGENQPQHF
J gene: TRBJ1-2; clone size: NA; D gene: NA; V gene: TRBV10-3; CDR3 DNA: TGTGCCATCAGTGATACAGGGAAGAACTATGGCTACACCTTC; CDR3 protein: CAISDTGKNYGYTF
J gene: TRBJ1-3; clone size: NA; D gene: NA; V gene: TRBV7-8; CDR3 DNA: TGTGCCAGCAGCCCCAGCCGGGGATCGGGAGGAAACACCATATATTTT; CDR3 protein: CASSPSRGSGGNTIYF
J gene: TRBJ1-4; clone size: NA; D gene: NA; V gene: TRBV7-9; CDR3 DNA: TGTGCCAGCAGCCTGCGTGGGGCAGGGCCTAATGAAAAACTGTTTTTT; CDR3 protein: CASSLRGAGPNEKLFF
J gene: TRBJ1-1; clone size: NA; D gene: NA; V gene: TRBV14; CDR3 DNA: TGTGCCAGCAGCCAAGATTCGGTGGCTGAAGCTTTCTTT; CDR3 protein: CASSQDSVAEAFF
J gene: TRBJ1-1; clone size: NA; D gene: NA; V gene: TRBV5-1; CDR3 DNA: TGCGCCAGCAGCTCTCCCCGGGGGGTGGGGAGGGACACTGAAGCTTTCTTT; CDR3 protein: CASSSPRGVGRDTEAFF
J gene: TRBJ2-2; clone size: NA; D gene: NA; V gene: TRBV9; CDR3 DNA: TGTGCCAGCAGCGTCTTAGGGGGGGACGCCGGGGAGCTGTTTTTT; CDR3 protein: CASSVLGGDAGELFF
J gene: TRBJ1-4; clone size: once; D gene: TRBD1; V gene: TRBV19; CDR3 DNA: TGTGCCAGTAACACCCGGGACAGTCATAATGAAAAACTGTTTTTT; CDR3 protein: CASNTRDSHNEKLFF
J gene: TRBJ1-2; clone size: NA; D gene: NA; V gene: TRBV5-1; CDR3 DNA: TGCGCCAGCAGCTTGACGGTAAACTATGGCTACACCTTC; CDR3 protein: CASSLTVNYGYTF
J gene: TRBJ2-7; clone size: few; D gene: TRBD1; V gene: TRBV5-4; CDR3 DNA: TGTGCCAGCAGCTTGAAGGGGACAGGGATCTACGAGCAGTACTTC; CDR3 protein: CASSLKGTGIYEQYF
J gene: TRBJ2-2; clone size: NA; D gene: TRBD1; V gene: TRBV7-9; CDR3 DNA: TGTGCCAGCAGCTTCATGACAGGGGGAACCGGGGAGCTGTTTTTT; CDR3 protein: CASSFMTGGTGELFF
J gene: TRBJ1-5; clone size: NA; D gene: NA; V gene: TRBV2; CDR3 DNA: TGTGCCAGCAGACTATCCGGGGGAGGGCATCAGCCCCAGCATTTT; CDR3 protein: CASRLSGGGHQPQHF
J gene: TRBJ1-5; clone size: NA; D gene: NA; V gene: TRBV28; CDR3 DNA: TGTGCCAGCAGGACTTCGCCCCTTAATCAGCCCCAGCATTTT; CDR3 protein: CASRTSPLNQPQHF
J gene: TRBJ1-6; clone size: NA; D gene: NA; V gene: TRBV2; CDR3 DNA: TGTGCCAGCGGGGTTAGGGGACTGGGGAATTCACCCCTCCACTTT; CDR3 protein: CASGVRGLGNSPLHF
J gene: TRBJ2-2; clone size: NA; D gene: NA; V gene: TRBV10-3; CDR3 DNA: TGTGCCATCAGTCAAAGCCGGGACACCGGGGAGCTGTTTTTT; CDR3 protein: CAISQSRDTGELFF
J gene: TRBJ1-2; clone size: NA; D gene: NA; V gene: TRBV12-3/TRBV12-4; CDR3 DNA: TGTGCCAGCAGTTTACGCCGGGATGGCTACACCTTC; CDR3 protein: CASSLRRDGYTF
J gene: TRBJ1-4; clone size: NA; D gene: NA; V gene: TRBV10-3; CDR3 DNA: TGCGCCGCCAGGACCTCCGGGGGGCGAACTAATGAAAAACTGTTTTTT; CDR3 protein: CAARTSGGRTNEKLFF
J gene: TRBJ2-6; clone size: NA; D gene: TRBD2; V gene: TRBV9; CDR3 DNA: TGTGCCAGCAGCGTCGTCCCGGGACTAGCGGGGGCCTACTCTGGGGCCAACGTCCTGACTTTC; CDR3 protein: CASSVVPGLAGAYSGANVLTF
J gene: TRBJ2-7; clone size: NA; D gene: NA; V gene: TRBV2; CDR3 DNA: TGTGCCAGCACCGTACAGGGTGACTTTGGCGAGCAGTACTTC; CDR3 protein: CASTVQGDFGEQYF
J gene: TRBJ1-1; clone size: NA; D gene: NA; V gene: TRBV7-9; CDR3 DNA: TGTGCCAGCAGCTTAGCTCACGAGGGTGGTACTGAAGCTTTCTTT; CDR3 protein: CASSLAHEGGTEAFF
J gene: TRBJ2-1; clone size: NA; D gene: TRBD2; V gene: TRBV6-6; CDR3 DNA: TGTGCCAGCAGTGGGGGGGGAGGTTACAATGAGCAGTTCTTC; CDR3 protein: CASSGGGGYNEQFF
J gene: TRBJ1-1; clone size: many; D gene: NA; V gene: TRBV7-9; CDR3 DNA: TGTGCCAGCAGCTTAACAGGGTTGAACACTGAAGCTTTCTTT; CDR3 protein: CASSLTGLNTEAFF
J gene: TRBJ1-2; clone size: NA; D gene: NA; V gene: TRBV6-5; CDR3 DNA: TGTGCCAGCACCCTGCGAACGGGATCTAAAGGGGGCTACACCTTC; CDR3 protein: CASTLRTGSKGGYTF
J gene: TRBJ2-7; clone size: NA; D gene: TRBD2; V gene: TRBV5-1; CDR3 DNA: TGCGCCAGCAGCTTGACTGTAGCGGGGTTACACGAGCAGTACTTC; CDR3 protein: CASSLTVAGLHEQYF
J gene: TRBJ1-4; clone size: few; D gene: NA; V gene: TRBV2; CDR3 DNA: TGTGCCAGCAGTACACAGGTCGTCCTAACAACTAATGAAAAACTGTTTTTT; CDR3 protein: CASSTQVVLTTNEKLFF
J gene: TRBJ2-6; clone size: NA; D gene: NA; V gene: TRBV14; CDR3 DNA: TGTGCCAGCAGCCAGCGTCTAGCCGCTGGGGCCAACGTCCTGACTTTC; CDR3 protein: CASSQRLAAGANVLTF
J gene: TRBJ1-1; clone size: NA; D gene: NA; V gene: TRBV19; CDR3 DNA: TGTGCCAGTAGCACCTTTCGAGGGTTGAGGGCTTTCTTT; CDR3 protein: CASSTFRGLRAFF
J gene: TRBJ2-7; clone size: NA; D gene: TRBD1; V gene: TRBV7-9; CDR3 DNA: TGTGCCAGCAGCGCGGACAGGGGGTTCTCCTACGAGCAGTACTTC; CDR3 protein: CASSADRGFSYEQYF
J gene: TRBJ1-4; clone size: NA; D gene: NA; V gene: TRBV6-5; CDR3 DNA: TGTGCCAGCAGGGCAACAGGGCTCACTAATGAAAAACTGTTTTTT; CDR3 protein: CASRATGLTNEKLFF
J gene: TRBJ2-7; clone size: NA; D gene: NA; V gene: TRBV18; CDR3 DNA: TGTGCCAGCTCACTGGGCAAAACCTACGAGCAGTACTTC; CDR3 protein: CASSLGKTYEQYF
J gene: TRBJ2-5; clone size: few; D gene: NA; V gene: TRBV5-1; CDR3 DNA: TGCGCCAGCAGCGCCGACTATAGGATTGAGACCCAGTACTTC; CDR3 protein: CASSADYRIETQYF
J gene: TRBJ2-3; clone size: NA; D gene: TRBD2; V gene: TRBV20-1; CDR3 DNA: TGCAGTGCTAGTACCGGGACTAGCGGGGGAGATACGCAGTATTTT; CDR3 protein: CSASTGTSGGDTQYF
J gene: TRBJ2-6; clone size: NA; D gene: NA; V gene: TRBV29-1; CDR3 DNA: TGCAGCGTTGAATGGGCACGCGGGGCCAACGTCCTGACTTTC; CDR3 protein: CSVEWARGANVLTF
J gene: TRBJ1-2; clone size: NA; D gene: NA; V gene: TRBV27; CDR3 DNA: TGTGCCAGCAGTGCTAGGGGTGTCTATGGCTACACCTTC; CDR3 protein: CASSARGVYGYTF
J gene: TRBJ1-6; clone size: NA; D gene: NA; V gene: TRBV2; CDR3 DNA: TGTGCCAGCACTAGCGGGACACATGGGGATTCACCCCTCCACTTT; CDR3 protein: CASTSGTHGDSPLHF
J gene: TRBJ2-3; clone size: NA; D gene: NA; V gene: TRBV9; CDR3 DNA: TGTGCCAGCAGCGTGGGGGCGGGGGCTAGCACAGATACGCAGTATTTT; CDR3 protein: CASSVGAGASTDTQYF
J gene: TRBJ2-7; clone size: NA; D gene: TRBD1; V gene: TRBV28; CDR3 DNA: TGTGCCAGCAGTTTAGGCGGGGACAGGGCCCACGAGCAGTACTTC; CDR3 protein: CASSLGGDRAHEQYF
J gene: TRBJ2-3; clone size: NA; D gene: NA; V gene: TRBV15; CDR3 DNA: TGTGCCACCAGCACCAATCAGGAATACACAGATACGCAGTATTTT; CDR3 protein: CATSTNQEYTDTQYF
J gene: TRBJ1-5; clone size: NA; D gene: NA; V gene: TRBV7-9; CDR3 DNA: TGTGCCAGCACAAGGGGTTTCGGCAATCAGCCCCAGCATTTT; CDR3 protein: CASTRGFGNQPQHF
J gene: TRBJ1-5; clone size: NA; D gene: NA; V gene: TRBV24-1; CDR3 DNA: TGTGCCACCAGTGATCCCACCCGGGACAATCAGCCCCAGCATTTT; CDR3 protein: CATSDPTRDNQPQHF
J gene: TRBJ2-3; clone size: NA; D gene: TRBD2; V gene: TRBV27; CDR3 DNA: TGTGCCAGCAGGTACTCAGCGGGGGAGGGCACAGATACGCAGTATTTT; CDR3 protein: CASRYSAGEGTDTQYF
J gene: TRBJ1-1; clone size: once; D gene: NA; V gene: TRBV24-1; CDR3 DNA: TGTGCCACCAGGGAGGGGAACACTGAAGCTTTCTTT; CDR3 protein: CATREGNTEAFF
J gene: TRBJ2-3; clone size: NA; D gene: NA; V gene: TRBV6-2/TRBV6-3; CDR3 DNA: TGTGCCAGCAGCCCTTGGGTGGCGGGGAGCACAGATACGCAGTATTTT; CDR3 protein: CASSPWVAGSTDTQYF
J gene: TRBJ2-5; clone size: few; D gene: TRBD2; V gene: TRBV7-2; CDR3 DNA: TGTGCCAGCAGTCAGCGGGGGGGCCGGGTTGAGACCCAGTACTTC; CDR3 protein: CASSQRGGRVETQYF
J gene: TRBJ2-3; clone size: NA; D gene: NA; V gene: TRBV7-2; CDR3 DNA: TGTGCCAGCAGCTTAGCCCATAGCACAGATACGCAGTATTTT; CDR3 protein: CASSLAHSTDTQYF
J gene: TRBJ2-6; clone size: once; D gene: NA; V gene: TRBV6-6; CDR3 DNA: TGTGCCAGCAGTCAACAAACCGGGGCCAACGTCCTGACTTTC; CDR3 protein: CASSQQTGANVLTF
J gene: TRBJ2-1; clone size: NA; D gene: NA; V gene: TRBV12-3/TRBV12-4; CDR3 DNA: TGTGCCAGCAGGCCCGGAGGCGGGAATGAGCAGTTCTTC; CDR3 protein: CASRPGGGNEQFF
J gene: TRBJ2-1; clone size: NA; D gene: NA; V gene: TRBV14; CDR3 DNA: TGTGCCAGCAGCCGACACGGGACTGTTAATGAGCAGTTCTTC; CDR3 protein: CASSRHGTVNEQFF
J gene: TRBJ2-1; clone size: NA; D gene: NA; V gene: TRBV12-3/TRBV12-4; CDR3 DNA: TGTGCCAGCAGCACCGAGAACAATGAGCAGTTCTTC; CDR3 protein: CASSTENNEQFF